A single sample is the source of the 25 T cell receptor beta chains below, sequenced in a study of T cell repertoires in aging, cancer and after chemotherapy. TRB rearrangements spanning V, D and J were amplified using mixed TRB-A/B primers. One entry per CDR3 protein results from TCRdb running MiXCR on the multiplex PCR reads. The sample holds just over 1,500 distinct CDR3 sequences, about a fifth seen once. TCR beta rearrangements were amplified from peripheral blood genomic DNA. Sequenced: blood. The receptor set was obtained from a human donor with a solid tumor.

With regard to this clonotype: Since a much larger clone is just one base distant, this may be a read error. The chain has TRBV5-6 and TRBJ2-7; TRBD2 is a possible D gene (6 bases). V dropped 9 bases and J dropped 2 bases, with 15 bases sitting between them. Germline CDR1 reads SGHDT; CDR2 reads YYEEEE. The CDR3 is 13 amino acids. The CDR3 DNA reads as TGTGCCATTTGGGCTAGCGTACCCTACGAGCAGTACTTC. Translated: CAIWASVPYEQYF.

This clonotype counts as medium-sized. The V gene is TRBV29-1, the J gene TRBJ1-1; D is undetermined. In germline, CDR1 is SQVTM, CDR2 ANQGSEA. The CDR3 length is 13 residues. Trimming removed 7 bases from V and 0 bases from J, with 12 bases in between. The CDR3: CSASDSMNTEAFF. The CDR3 DNA sequence: TGCAGCGCATCGGACTCAATGAACACTGAAGCTTTCTTT.

In this sample, this clonotype is large. This rearrangement joins TRBV29-1 to TRBJ2-1, with D uncertain. V was shortened by 7 bases and J by 4 bases, with 14 bases between the two germline ends. The CDR3 runs 13 residues. In germline, CDR1 is SQVTM, CDR2 ANQGSEA. As DNA, the CDR3 is TGCAGCGGTGGACCGCCCTCATACAATGAGCAGTTCTTC. Translated, it gives CSGGPPSYNEQFF.

This clonotype is termed medium-sized. V and J are TRBV19 and TRBJ2-7, with a possible D match to TRBD2 (6 bases). The CDR3 loop spans 15 amino acids. The V gene's germline CDR1 is LNHDA and CDR2 SQIVND (reference sequence). V was clipped by 6 bases and J by 6 bases, with 21 bases between them. DNA for the CDR3: TGTGCCAGTAGCCATGCGGGGCTGAGCCACGGCGAGCAGTACTTC. This gives the protein CASSHAGLSHGEQYF.

This clonotype turned up a few times. Written as DNA, the CDR3 is TGTGCCAGCACCGCAATGGGCAGTACGGAATTCTTC. Translation: CASTAMGSTEFF. This chain uses TRBV7-3 with TRBJ2-1; D gene ambiguous. Germline loops: CDR1 SGHTA, CDR2 FQGTGA. CDR3 size: 12 residues. V was shortened by 7 bases and J by 16 bases, with 20 bases between the two germline ends.

This sequence joins TRBV7-3 and TRBJ2-2; 7 bases map to TRBD2. V was pared by 5 bases and J by 4 bases, with 1 base of the junction left unmatched. Germline V lookup: CDR1 SGHTA, CDR2 FQGTGA. The CDR3 spans 13 residues. CDR3 amino acids: CASSPSGTGELFF. The CDR3 nucleotides read TGTGCCAGCAGCCCTAGCGGCACCGGGGAGCTGTTTTTT.

The V and J genes are TRBV6-4 and TRBJ2-1, with TRBD2 matching 14 bases. V lost 6 bases and J lost 10; bases outside the gene matches: 20. Germline assignment: CDR1 MRHNA and CDR2 SNTAGT. This CDR3 contains 19 residues. DNA of the CDR3: TGTGCCAGCAGCGAACCGGGACTAGCGGGAGTTACATTTTACGACGAGCAGTTCTTC. It translates to CASSEPGLAGVTFYDEQFF.

J is TRBJ2-1 and V is TRBV19; 11 bases align to TRBD2. V shed 8 bases, J shed 4 bases, and the junction held 7 bases outside the gene matches. Germline V gene data show CDR1 as LNHDA and CDR2 as SQIVND (reference sequence). There are 15 residues in the CDR3. The CDR3 DNA reads TGTGCCAGTGGCCAGACTAGCGGGGATTACAATGAGCAGTTCTTC. Translating gives CASGQTSGDYNEQFF.

By its share, this clonotype is large. The V and J genes are TRBV29-1 and TRBJ2-3; TRBD1 matches 11 bases. V lost 7 bases to trimming and J lost 4 bases; unmatched junction nucleotides: 4. The CDR3 totals 13 residues. Looked up from germline, CDR1 is SQVTM and CDR2 is ANQGSEA. CDR3 sequence: CSGTGGGSDTQYF. Here the CDR3 DNA reads TGCAGCGGGACAGGGGGCGGCTCAGATACGCAGTATTTT.

By share of the sample, this clonotype is medium-sized. This sequence joins TRBV27 and TRBJ1-5, with a possible D match to TRBD1 (6 bases). Trimming stripped 0 bases from V and 4 bases from J, with 10 bases between. This CDR3 has 15 amino acids. Looked up from germline, CDR1 is MNHEY and CDR2 is SMNVEV (reference sequence). The CDR3 sequence: CASSLSTGQNQPQHF. CDR3 bases: TGTGCCAGCAGTTTATCGACAGGCCAAAATCAGCCCCAGCATTTT.

V and J are TRBV19 and TRBJ1-5; TRBD1 might be the D (6 bases). V was shortened by 5 bases and J by 4 bases, with 24 bases between the two germline ends. CDR3 length equals 18 residues. Germline assignment: CDR1 LNHDA and CDR2 SQIVND (reference sequence). The CDR3 here is CASSRSKGGVKGNQPQHF. The CDR3 coding sequence is TGTGCCAGTAGTCGGTCTAAAGGGGGTGTAAAAGGGAATCAGCCCCAGCATTTT. Full variable domain (rest looked up from reference TRBV19 and TRBJ1-5): DGGITQSPKYLFRKEGQNVTLSCEQNLNHDAMYWYRQDPGQGLRLIYYSQIVNDFQKGDIAEGYSVSREKKESFPLTVTSAQKNPTAFYLCASSRSKGGVKGNQPQHFGDGTRLSIL.

The chain employs TRBV4-3 and TRBJ1-5; D remains ambiguous. Trimming stripped 4 bases from V and 7 bases from J, with 11 bases between. The germline V gene encodes CDR1 LGHNA and CDR2 YSLEER. CDR3 length: 13 amino acids. The CDR3 bases are TGCGCCAGCAGCCCTGCAAACGGGCAGCCCCAGCATTTT. It encodes CASSPANGQPQHF.

The V call is TRBV6-1, the J call TRBJ2-3; unclear D gene. CDR3 length equals 12 residues. V lost 8 bases to trimming and J lost 3 bases, with 9 bases between them. Per the germline V gene, CDR1 is MNHNS and CDR2 is SASEGT. Here the CDR3 reads CASLDGTDTQYF. DNA of the CDR3: TGTGCCAGCTTGGACGGAACAGATACGCAGTATTTT.

The DNA of the CDR3 is TGTGCCAGCAGCCCCCCCGGAGGTAGGGCCTACAATGAGCAGTTCTTC. This codes for CASSPPGGRAYNEQFF. The V call is TRBV7-9, the J call TRBJ2-1, with D maybe TRBD2 (5 bases). With 5 bases removed from V and 2 bases from J, the gap between germline ends came to 16 bases. The CDR3 loop spans 16 amino acids. Per germline, CDR1 SEHNR and CDR2 FQNEAQ (reference sequence).

This clonotype was counted between two and nine times. This sequence joins TRBV20-1 and TRBJ2-7; the match to TRBD2 covers 12 bases. Germline lookup yields CDR1 DFQATT and CDR2 SNEGSKA (reference sequence). Unmatched junction bases numbered 14, after V lost 5 bases and J lost 9 bases. The CDR3 totals 15 residues. The CDR3, as DNA: TGCAGTGCTCTTCTAGCGGGAGGGAATTTTCTCGGGCAGTACTTC. Translating gives CSALLAGGNFLGQYF.

This clonotype is medium-sized in the sample. CDR3 coding DNA: TGCAGCGCTCGTATACACAGGGCGGGTGAAAAACTGTTTTTT. Its translation is CSARIHRAGEKLFF. V is TRBV29-1 and J is TRBJ1-4, with a possible D match to TRBD1 (6 bases). Germline V gives CDR1 SQVTM, CDR2 ANQGSEA. V was clipped by 7 bases and J by 7 bases, with 19 bases between them. The CDR3 sequence is 14 residues long. The whole variable domain, remainder taken from reference TRBV29-1 and TRBJ1-4, is SAVISQKPSRDICQRGTSLTIQCQVDSQVTMMFWYRQQPGQSLTLIATANQGSEATYESGFVIDKFPISRPNLTFSTLTVSNMSPEDSSIYLCSARIHRAGEKLFFGSGTQLSVL.

By share, this clonotype ranks as large. This chain links TRBV27 with TRBJ1-6; the D gene is possibly TRBD1 (5 bases). The ends were cut back, 4 bases at V and 9 bases at J, with 13 bases in the middle. The CDR3 loop spans 14 amino acids. Germline V gene sequence: CDR1 MNHEY, CDR2 SMNVEV (reference sequence). In DNA, the CDR3 is TGTGCCAGCAGTTACGACAGAGAGCGTTCACCCCTCCACTTT. Its protein product is CASSYDRERSPLHF.

By its share, this clonotype is medium-sized. The chain joins TRBV20-1 to TRBJ2-2; unclear D gene. The CDR3 extends over 14 amino acids. CDR1 is DFQATT and CDR2 is SNEGSKA in the germline V gene (reference sequence). The V end lost 6 bases, the J end lost 1 base, and 12 bases lay between the germline ends. The CDR3 loop reads CSAYTDGNTGELFF. The CDR3 DNA reads TGCAGTGCCTACACTGACGGGAACACCGGGGAGCTGTTTTTT.

V usage is TRBV4-3 and J usage is TRBJ2-3, with D possibly TRBD2 on 6 matching bases. Germline V gene lookup returns CDR1 LGHNA and CDR2 YSLEER. CDR3 length equals 17 residues. Trimming removed 0 bases at V and 0 bases at J, with 13 bases between. The CDR3 is CASSQDSAGLSTDTQYF. CDR3 in DNA: TGCGCCAGCAGCCAAGATTCGGCGGGGTTGAGCACAGATACGCAGTATTTT.

By share, this clonotype counts as medium-sized. The chain carries TRBV27 and TRBJ2-2; TRBD2 might be the D (5 bases). Trimming cost V 6 bases and J 6 bases, with 11 bases left between them. The CDR3 is 13 residues long. In germline, CDR1 is MNHEY, CDR2 SMNVEV (reference sequence). In DNA form, the CDR3 reads TGTGCCAGCAGAAACGTCGGGGCCGGGGAGCTGTTTTTT. This translates into CASRNVGAGELFF.

In its sample, this clonotype ranks as medium-sized. This chain links TRBV30 with TRBJ1-6; TRBD1 matches at 7 bases. V shed 2 bases, J shed 10 bases, and the junction held 8 bases outside the gene matches. This CDR3 has 14 residues. CDR1 is GTSNPN, CDR2 SVGIG, per germline (reference sequence). The CDR3, as DNA: TGTGCCTGGAGTTACGACAGGGTAACATCACCCCTCCACTTT. Translating it yields CAWSYDRVTSPLHF.

The rearrangement joins TRBV10-3 to TRBJ1-2; 8 bases align to TRBD1. Trimming took 0 bases from V and 6 from J; bases not matched to a gene: 9. The CDR3 is 16 residues long. The germline gives CDR1 ENHRY, CDR2 SYGVKD. CDR3 region: CAISESVAQGVDGYTF. CDR3 DNA sequence: TGTGCCATCAGTGAGTCGGTGGCACAGGGGGTTGATGGCTACACCTTC.

J is TRBJ1-2 and V is TRBV6-2 or TRBV6-3; D ambiguous. From germline, CDR1 is MNHEY and CDR2 SVGEGT. The V and J ends lost 6 bases and 4 bases respectively, with 12 bases between them. The CDR3 extends over 13 amino acids. The CDR3 loop is CASSLDGPYGYTF. In nucleotides, the CDR3 is TGTGCCAGCAGCCTCGACGGCCCCTATGGCTACACCTTC.

This chain joins TRBV14 and TRBJ2-3, with D unresolved. The CDR3 covers 15 residues. The V gene lost 1 base and the J gene lost 6 bases, with 14 bases spanning the gap. CDR1 and CDR2 from the germline V gene are SGHDN and FVKESK. The DNA for the CDR3 is TGTGCCAGCAGCCAAGGGGTGTACGGAGATGATACGCAGTATTTT. Residues: CASSQGVYGDDTQYF.

This clonotype is medium-sized (0.01 to 0.1%) within its sample. The chain joins TRBV5-4 to TRBJ2-3, with 13 nucleotides matching TRBD2. This CDR3 contains 17 residues. Germline V lookup: CDR1 SGHNT, CDR2 YYREEE (reference sequence). J was trimmed by 2 bases and V by 5 bases; bases with no gene match: 8. The CDR3 sequence is CASRQGGTSGATDTQYF. The CDR3 bases are TGTGCCAGCAGACAAGGCGGGACTAGCGGGGCCACAGATACGCAGTATTTT.